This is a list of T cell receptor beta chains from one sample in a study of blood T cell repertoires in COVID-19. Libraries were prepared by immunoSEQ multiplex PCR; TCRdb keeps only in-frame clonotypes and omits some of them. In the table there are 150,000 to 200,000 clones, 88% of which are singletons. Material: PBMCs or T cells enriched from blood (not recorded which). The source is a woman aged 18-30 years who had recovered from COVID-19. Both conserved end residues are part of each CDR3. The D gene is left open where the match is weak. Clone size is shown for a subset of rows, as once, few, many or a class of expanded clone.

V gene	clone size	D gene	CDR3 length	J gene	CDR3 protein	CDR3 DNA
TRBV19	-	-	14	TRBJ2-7	CASSPRGQRYEQYF	TGTGCCAGTAGCCCAAGAGGACAGCGCTACGAGCAGTACTTC
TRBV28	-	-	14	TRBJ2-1	CASSLSLGGSEQFF	TGTGCCAGCAGTTTATCCCTAGGCGGAAGTGAGCAGTTCTTC
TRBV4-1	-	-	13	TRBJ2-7	CASSQPGIYEQYF	TGCGCCAGCAGCCAACCGGGGATCTACGAGCAGTACTTC
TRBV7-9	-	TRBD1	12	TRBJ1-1	CASSRQGSEAFF	TGTGCCAGCAGCAGACAGGGTTCTGAAGCTTTCTTT
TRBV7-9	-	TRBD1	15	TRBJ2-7	CASSVRQGPSYEQYF	TGTGCCAGCAGCGTTCGACAGGGACCTTCCTACGAGCAGTACTTC
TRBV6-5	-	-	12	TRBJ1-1	CASTNPGSVAFF	TGTGCCAGCACAAACCCCGGGTCAGTAGCTTTCTTT
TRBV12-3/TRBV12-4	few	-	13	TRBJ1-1	CASSTVMNTEAFF	TGTGCCAGCAGCACAGTGATGAACACTGAAGCTTTCTTT
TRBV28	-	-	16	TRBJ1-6	CASSLPRGFANSPLHF	TGTGCCAGCAGTCTCCCCCGCGGATTTGCTAATTCACCCCTCCACTTT
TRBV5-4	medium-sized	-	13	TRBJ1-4	CASSLDQGEKLFF	TGTGCCAGCAGCTTGGATCAGGGGGAAAAACTGTTTTTT
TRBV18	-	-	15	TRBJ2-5	CASSPVEGLQETQYF	TGTGCCAGCTCACCAGTCGAGGGATTACAAGAGACCCAGTACTTC
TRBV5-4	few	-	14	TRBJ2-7	CASSLGHTGDEQYF	TGTGCCAGCAGCTTGGGACACACAGGTGACGAGCAGTACTTC
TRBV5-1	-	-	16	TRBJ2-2	CASRSFPAGNTGELFF	TGCGCCAGCAGGTCTTTTCCGGCGGGGAACACCGGGGAGCTGTTTTTT
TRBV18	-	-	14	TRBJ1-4	CASSPRATNEKLFF	TGTGCCAGCTCCCCGAGGGCAACTAATGAAAAACTGTTTTTT
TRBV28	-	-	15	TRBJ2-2	CASSLGAGNTGELFF	TGTGCCAGCAGTTTAGGGGCAGGAAACACCGGGGAGCTGTTTTTT
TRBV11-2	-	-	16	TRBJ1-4	CASSLDPRHPNEKLFF	TGTGCCAGCAGCTTAGATCCCAGACACCCTAATGAAAAACTGTTTTTT
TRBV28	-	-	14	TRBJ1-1	CASSPPTVNTEAFF	TGTGCCAGCAGTCCTCCGACAGTTAACACTGAAGCTTTCTTT
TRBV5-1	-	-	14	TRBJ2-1	CASSLAQVKNEQFF	TGCGCCAGCAGCTTGGCACAGGTTAAGAATGAGCAGTTCTTC
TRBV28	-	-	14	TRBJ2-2	CASSLDRNTGELFF	TGTGCCAGCAGTCTGGACAGGAACACCGGGGAGCTGTTTTTT
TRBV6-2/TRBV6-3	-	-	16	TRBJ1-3	CASSAPITGTGNTIYF	TGTGCCAGCAGCGCCCCTATAACAGGGACTGGAAACACCATATATTTT
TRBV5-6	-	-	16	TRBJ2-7	CASSLVGGGGNYEQYF	TGTGCCAGCAGCTTGGTAGGCGGGGGCGGAAACTACGAGCAGTACTTC
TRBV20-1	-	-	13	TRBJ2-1	CSASDSGYNEQFF	TGCAGTGCTAGTGATAGCGGATACAATGAGCAGTTCTTC
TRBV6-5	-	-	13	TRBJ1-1	CASSYTGRHEAFF	TGTGCCAGCAGTTACACCGGGAGGCATGAAGCTTTCTTT
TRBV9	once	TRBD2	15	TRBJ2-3	CASSPSGGGHVTQYF	TGTGCCAGCAGCCCTTCAGGCGGGGGGCATGTTACGCAGTATTTT
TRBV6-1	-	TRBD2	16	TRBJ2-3	CASSEALAGGTDTQYF	TGTGCCAGCAGTGAAGCGCTTGCGGGAGGCACAGATACGCAGTATTTT
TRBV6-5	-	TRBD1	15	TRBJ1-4	CASSLPGQSNEKLFF	TGTGCCAGCAGTCTGCCGGGACAGAGTAATGAAAAACTGTTTTTT
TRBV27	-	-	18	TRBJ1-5	CASRHTTGFDNSNQPQHF	TGTGCCAGCAGACATACTACAGGGTTCGACAATAGCAATCAGCCCCAGCATTTT
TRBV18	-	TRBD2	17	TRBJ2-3	CASSPPNPGGAEDTQYF	TGTGCCAGCTCACCACCGAATCCCGGGGGGGCAGAAGATACGCAGTATTTT
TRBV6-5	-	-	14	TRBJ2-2	CASSTSPSTGELFF	TGTGCCAGCAGTACTAGCCCCAGCACCGGGGAGCTGTTTTTT
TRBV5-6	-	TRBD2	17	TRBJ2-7	CASSSPPRASGTLEQYF	TGTGCCAGCAGCTCCCCACCCCGGGCTAGCGGGACTCTCGAGCAGTACTTC
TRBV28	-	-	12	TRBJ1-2	CASSHRDAGYTF	TGTGCCAGCAGTCACAGGGATGCTGGCTACACCTTC
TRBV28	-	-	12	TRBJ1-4	CASSLTQEKLFF	TGTGCCAGCAGTTTAACCCAGGAAAAACTGTTTTTT
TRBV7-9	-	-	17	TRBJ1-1	CASSLGPLGRRNTEAFF	TGTGCCAGCAGCTTAGGACCCCTAGGCAGAAGGAACACTGAAGCTTTCTTT